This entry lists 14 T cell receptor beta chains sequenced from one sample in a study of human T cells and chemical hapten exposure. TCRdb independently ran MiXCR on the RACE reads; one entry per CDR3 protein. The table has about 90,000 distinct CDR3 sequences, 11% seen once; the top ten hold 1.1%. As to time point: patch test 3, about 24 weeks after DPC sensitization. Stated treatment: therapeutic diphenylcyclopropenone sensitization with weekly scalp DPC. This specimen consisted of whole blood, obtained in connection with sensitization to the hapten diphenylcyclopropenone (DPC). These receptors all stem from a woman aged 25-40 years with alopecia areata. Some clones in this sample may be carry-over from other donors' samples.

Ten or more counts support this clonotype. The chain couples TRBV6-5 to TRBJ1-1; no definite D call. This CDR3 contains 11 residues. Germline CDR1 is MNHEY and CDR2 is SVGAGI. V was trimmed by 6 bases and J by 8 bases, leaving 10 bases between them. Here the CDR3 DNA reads TGTGCCAGCAGCTCGCGCAGGGAAGCTTTCTTT. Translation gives CASSSRREAFF.

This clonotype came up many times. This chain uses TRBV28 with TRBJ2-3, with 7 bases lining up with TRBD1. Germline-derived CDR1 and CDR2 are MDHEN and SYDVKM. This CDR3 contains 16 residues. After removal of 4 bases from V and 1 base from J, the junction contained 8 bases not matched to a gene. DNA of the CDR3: TGTGCCAGCAGTTCCCCGACAGGGACGGGCACAGATACGCAGTATTTT. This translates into CASSSPTGTGTDTQYF.

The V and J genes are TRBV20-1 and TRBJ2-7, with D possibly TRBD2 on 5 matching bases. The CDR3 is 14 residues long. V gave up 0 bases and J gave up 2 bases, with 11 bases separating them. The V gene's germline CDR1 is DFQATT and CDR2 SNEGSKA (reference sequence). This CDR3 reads CSARDTVSAYEQYV. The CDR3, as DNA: TGCAGTGCTAGAGACACCGTTAGCGCCTACGAGCAGTACGTC.

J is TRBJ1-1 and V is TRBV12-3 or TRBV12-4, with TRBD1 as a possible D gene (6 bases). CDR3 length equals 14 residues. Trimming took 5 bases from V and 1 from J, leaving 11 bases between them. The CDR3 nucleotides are TGTGCCAGCAGTCCCGACAGGCAGAACACTGAAGCTTTCTTT. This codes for CASSPDRQNTEAFF.

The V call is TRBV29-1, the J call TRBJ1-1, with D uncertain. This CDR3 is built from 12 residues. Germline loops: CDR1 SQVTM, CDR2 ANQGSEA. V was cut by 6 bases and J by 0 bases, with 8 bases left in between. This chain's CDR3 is CSVKDLNTEAFF. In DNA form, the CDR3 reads TGCAGCGTCAAGGACCTGAACACTGAAGCTTTCTTT.

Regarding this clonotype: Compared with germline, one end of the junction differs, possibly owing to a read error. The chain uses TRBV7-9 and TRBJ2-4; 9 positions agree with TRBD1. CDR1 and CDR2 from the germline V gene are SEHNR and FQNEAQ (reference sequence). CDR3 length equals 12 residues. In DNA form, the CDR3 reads TGTGCCAGCAGCTACCCGGGACAGGGTCTCTGGTTC. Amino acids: CASSYPGQGLWF.

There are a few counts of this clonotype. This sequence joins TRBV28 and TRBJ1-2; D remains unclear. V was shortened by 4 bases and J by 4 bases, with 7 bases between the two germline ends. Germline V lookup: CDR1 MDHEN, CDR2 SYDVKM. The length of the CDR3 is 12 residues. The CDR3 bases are TGTGCCAGCAGTTATTTCACCTATGGCTACACCTTC. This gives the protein CASSYFTYGYTF.

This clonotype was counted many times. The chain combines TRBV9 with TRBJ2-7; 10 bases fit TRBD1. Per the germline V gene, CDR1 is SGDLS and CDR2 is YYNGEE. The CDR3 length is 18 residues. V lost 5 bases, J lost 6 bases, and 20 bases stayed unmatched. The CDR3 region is CASSRRSPTGTGVAEQYF. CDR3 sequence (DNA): TGTGCCAGCAGTCGTAGGTCCCCGACCGGGACAGGGGTTGCCGAGCAGTACTTC.

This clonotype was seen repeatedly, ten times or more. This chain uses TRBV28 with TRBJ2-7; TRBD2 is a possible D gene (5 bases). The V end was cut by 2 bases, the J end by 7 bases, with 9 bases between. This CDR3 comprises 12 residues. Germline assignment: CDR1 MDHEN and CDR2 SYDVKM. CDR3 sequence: CASSLGGREQYV. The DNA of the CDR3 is TGTGCCAGCAGTTTAGGCGGGCGGGAGCAGTACGTC.

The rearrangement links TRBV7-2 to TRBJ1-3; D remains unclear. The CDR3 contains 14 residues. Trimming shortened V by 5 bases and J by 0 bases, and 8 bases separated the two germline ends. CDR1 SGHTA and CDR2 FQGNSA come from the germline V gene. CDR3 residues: CASSPDYSGNTIYF. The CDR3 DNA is TGTGCCAGCAGCCCCGATTACTCTGGAAACACCATATATTTT.

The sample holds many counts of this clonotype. CDR3 nucleotide sequence: TGTGCCAGCAGTTTCCCTGAGACAGGGTACACTGAAGCTTTCTTT. It yields the protein CASSFPETGYTEAFF. This sequence joins TRBV28 and TRBJ1-1; 7 bases fit TRBD1. V shed 3 bases and J 3 bases; nucleotides not matched to a gene: 7. CDR3 length: 15 residues. Germline CDR1 reads MDHEN; CDR2 reads SYDVKM.

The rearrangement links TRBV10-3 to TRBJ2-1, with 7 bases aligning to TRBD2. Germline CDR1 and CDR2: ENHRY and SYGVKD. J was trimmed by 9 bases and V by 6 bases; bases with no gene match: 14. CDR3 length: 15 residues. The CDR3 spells CAIREAGREYSEQFF. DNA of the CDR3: TGTGCCATCAGAGAGGCTGGGCGGGAGTATAGTGAGCAGTTCTTC.

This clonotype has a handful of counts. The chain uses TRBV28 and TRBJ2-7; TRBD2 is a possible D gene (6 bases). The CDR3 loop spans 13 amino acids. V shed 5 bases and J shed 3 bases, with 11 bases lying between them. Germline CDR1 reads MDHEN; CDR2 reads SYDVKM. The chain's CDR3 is CASSPAGNYEQYV. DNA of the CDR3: TGTGCCAGCAGTCCCGCGGGGAACTACGAGCAGTACGTC.

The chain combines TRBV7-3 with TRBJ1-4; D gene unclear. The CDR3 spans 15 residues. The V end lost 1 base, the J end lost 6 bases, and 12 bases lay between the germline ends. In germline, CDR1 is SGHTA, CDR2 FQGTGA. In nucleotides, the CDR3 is TGTGCCAGCAGCTTAATCCGGTGGATCGATGAAAAACTGTTTTTT. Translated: CASSLIRWIDEKLFF.